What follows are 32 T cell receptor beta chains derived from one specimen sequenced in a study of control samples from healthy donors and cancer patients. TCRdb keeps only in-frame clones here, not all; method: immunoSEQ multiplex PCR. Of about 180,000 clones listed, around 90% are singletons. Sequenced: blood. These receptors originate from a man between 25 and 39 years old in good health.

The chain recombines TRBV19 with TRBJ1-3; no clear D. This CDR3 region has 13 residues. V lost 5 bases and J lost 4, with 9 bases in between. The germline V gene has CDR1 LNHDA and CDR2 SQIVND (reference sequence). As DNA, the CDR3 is TGTGCCAGTAGTCCCTCGTTGGGAAACACCATATATTTT. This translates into CASSPSLGNTIYF.

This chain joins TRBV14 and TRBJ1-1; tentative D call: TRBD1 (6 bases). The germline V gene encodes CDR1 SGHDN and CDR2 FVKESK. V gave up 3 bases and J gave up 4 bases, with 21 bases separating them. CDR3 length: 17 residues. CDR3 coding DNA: TGTGCCAGCAGCCACCTGGGGGCCGGGGGGTTGGGCACTGAAGCTTTCTTT. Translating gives CASSHLGAGGLGTEAFF.

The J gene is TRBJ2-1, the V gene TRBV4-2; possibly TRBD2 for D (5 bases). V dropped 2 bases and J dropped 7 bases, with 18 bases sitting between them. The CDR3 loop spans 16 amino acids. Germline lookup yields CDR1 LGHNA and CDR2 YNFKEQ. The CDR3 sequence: CASSQLEGAARNEQFF. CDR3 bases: TGTGCCAGCAGCCAACTCGAGGGAGCGGCGCGGAATGAGCAGTTCTTC.

In nucleotides, the CDR3 is TGTGCCAGCAGCCAAGGGGGGTATACTGAAGCTTTCTTT. This gives the protein CASSQGGYTEAFF. This chain joins TRBV2 and TRBJ1-1, with a weak D call TRBD1 (6 bases). Germline CDR1 is SNHLY and CDR2 is FYNNEI. CDR3 length equals 13 residues. The germline V and J ends were trimmed by 6 bases and 5 bases, with 13 bases remaining between them.

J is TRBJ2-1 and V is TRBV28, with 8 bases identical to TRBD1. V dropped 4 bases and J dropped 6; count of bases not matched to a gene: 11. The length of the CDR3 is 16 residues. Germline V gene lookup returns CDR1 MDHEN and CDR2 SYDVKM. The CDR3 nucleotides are TGTGCCAGCAGTTCAGGGGGCGGCCGACAATTCAATGAGCAGTTCTTC. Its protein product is CASSSGGGRQFNEQFF.

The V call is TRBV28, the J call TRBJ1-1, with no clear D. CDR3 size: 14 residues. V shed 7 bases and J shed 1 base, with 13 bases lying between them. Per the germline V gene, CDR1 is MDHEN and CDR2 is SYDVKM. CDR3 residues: CASILRDGNTEAFF. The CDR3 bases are TGTGCCAGCATCTTGCGCGATGGGAACACTGAAGCTTTCTTT.

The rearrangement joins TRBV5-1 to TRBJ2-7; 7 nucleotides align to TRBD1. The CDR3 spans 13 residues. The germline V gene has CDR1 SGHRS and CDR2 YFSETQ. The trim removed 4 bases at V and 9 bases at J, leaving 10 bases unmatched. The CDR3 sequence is CASSQGTAHGQYF. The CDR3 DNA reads TGCGCCAGCAGCCAAGGGACAGCCCATGGGCAGTACTTC.

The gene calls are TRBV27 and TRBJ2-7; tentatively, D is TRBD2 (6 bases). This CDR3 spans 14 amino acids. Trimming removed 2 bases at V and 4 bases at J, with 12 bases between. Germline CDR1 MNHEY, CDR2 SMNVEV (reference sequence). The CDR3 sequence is CASSLGGDGYEQYF. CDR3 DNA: TGTGCCAGCAGTTTAGGAGGGGACGGTTACGAGCAGTACTTC.

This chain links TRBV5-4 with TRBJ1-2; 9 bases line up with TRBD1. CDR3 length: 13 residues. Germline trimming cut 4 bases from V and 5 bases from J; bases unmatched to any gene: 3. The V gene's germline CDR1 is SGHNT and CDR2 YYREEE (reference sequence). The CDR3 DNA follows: TGTGCCAGCAGCCAGGGACAGGGTTATGGCTACACCTTC. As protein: CASSQGQGYGYTF.

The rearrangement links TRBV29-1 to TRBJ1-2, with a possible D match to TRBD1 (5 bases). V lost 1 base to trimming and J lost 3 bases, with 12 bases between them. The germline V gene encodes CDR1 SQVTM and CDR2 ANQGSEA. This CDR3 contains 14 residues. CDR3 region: CSVEGPGRDYGYTF. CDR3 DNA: TGCAGCGTTGAAGGTCCAGGGCGGGACTATGGCTACACCTTC.

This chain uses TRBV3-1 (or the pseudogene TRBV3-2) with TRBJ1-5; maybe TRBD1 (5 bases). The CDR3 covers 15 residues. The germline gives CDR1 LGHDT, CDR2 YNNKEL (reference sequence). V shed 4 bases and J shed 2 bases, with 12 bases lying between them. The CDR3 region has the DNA TGTGCCAGCAGCCTGACAGCAACCGGCAATCAGCCCCAGCATTTT. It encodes CASSLTATGNQPQHF.

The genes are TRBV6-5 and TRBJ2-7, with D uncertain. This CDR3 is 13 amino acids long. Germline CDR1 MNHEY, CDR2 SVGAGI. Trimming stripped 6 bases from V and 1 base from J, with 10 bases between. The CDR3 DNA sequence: TGTGCCAGCAGCCCCCTCCAGTCCTACGAGCAGTACTTC. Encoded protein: CASSPLQSYEQYF.

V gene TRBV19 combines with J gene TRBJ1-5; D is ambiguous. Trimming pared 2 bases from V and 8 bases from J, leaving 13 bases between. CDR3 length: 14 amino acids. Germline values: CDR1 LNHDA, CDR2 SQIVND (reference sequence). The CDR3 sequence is CASSIREGREPQHF. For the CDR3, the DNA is TGTGCCAGTAGTATAAGAGAAGGGAGGGAGCCCCAGCATTTT. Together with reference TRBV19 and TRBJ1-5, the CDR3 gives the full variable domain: DGGITQSPKYLFRKEGQNVTLSCEQNLNHDAMYWYRQDPGQGLRLIYYSQIVNDFQKGDIAEGYSVSREKKESFPLTVTSAQKNPTAFYLCASSIREGREPQHFGDGTRLSIL.

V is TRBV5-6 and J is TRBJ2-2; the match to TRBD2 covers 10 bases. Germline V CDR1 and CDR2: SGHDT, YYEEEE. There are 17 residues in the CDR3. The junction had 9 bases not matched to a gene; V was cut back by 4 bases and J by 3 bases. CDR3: CASSLGLAGVYTGELFF. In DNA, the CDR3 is TGTGCCAGCAGCCTAGGGCTAGCGGGGGTTTACACCGGGGAGCTGTTTTTT.

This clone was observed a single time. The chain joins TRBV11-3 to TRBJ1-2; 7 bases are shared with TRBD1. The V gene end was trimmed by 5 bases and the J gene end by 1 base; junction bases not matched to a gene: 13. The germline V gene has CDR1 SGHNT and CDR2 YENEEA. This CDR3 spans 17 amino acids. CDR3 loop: CASSHEGETGSNYGYTF. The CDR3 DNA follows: TGTGCCAGCAGCCACGAAGGGGAGACAGGGAGTAACTATGGCTACACCTTC.

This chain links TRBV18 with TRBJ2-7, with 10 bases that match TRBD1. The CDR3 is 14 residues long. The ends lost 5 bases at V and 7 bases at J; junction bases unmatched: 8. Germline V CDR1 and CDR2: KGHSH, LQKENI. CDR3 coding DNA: TGTGCCAGCTCAGGCGGGACAGGGGATAGGGAGCAGTACTTC. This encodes CASSGGTGDREQYF.

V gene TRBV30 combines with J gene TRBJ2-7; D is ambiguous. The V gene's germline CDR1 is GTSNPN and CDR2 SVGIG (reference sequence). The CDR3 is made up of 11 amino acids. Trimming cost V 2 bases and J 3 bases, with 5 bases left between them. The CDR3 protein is CAWSPSYEQYF. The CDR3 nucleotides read TGTGCCTGGAGTCCCAGCTACGAGCAGTACTTC.

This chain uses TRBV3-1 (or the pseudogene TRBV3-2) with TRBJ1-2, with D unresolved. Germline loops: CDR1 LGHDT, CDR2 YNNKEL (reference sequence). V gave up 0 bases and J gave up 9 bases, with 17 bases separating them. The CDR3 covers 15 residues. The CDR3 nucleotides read TGTGCCAGCAGCCAAGATGGGCAATTTCTTATGAGCTACACCTTC. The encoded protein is CASSQDGQFLMSYTF.

For the CDR3, the DNA is TGTGCCACCCTCGAGAGGGAGGGCTATGGCTACACCTTC. Translated: CATLEREGYGYTF. The chain joins TRBV7-9 to TRBJ1-2; D is unclear. From germline, CDR1 is SEHNR and CDR2 FQNEAQ (reference sequence). This CDR3 has 13 amino acids. V gave up 10 bases and J gave up 4 bases, with 16 bases separating them.

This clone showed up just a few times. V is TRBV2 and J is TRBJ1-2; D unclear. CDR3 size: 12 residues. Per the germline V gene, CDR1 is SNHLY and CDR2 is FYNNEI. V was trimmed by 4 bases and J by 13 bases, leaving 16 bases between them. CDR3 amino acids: CASSVLRSWLTF. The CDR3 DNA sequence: TGTGCCAGCAGTGTACTTCGATCTTGGCTCACCTTC.

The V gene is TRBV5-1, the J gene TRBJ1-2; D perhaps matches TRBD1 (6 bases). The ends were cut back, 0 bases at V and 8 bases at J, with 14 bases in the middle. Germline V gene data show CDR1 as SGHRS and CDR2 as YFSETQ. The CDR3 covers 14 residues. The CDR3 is CASSLDLGGGGYTF. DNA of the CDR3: TGCGCCAGCAGCTTGGATCTAGGGGGAGGCGGCTACACCTTC.

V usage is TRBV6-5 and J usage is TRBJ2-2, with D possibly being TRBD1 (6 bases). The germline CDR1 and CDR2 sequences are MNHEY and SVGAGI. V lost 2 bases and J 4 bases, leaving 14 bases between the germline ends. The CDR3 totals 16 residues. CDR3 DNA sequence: TGTGCCAGCAGTTACCTCTTTACAGGGAGCACCGGGGAGCTGTTTTTT. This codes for CASSYLFTGSTGELFF.

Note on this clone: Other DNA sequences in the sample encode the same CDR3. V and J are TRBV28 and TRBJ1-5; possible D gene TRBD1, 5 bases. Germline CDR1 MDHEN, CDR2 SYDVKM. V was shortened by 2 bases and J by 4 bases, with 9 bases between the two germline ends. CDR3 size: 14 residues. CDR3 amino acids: CASSLGQGNQPQHF. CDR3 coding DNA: TGTGCCAGCAGTTTAGGGCAGGGTAATCAGCCCCAGCATTTT.

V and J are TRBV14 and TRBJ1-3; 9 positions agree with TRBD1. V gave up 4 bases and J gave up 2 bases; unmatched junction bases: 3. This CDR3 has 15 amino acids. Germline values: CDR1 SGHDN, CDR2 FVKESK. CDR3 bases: TGTGCCAGCAGCCCTCACAGGGGGCCTGGAAACACCATATATTTT. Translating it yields CASSPHRGPGNTIYF.

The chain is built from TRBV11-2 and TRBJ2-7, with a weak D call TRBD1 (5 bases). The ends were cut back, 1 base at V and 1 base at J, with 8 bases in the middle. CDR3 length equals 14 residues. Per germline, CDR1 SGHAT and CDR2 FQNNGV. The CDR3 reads CASSLVGHSYEQYF. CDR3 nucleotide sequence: TGTGCCAGCAGCTTAGTTGGACATTCCTACGAGCAGTACTTC.

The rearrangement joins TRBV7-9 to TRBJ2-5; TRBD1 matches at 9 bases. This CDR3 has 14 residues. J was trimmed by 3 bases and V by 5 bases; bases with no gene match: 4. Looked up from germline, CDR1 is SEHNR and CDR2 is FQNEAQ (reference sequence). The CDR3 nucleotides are TGTGCCAGCAGCGTCGGACAGGGGAAAGAGACCCAGTACTTC. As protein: CASSVGQGKETQYF.

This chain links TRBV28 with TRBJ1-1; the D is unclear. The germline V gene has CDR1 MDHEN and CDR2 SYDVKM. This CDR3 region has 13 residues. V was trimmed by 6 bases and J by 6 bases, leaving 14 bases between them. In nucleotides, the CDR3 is TGTGCCAGCAGCCCCGGCGGGTATCCTGAAGCTTTCTTT. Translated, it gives CASSPGGYPEAFF.

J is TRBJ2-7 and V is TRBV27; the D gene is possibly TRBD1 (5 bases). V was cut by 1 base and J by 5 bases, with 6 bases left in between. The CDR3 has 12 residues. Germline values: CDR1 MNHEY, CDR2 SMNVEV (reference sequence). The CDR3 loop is CASSLWGHEQYF. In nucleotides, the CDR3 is TGTGCCAGCAGTTTATGGGGCCACGAGCAGTACTTC.

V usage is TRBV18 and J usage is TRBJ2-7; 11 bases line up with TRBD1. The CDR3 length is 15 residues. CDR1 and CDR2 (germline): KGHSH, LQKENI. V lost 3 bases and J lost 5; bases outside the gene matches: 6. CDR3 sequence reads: CASSPRTGGVDEQYF. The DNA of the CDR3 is TGTGCCAGCTCACCCAGGACAGGGGGCGTCGACGAGCAGTACTTC.

The chain's CDR3 is CATSDPRGGVNQPQHF. The CDR3 DNA follows: TGTGCCACCAGTGATCCCCGCGGGGGGGTCAATCAGCCCCAGCATTTT. The V gene is TRBV24-1, the J gene TRBJ1-5, with a possible D match to TRBD1 (5 bases). Germline V CDR1 and CDR2: KGHDR, SFDVKD. The V gene lost 3 bases and the J gene lost 3 bases, with 14 bases spanning the gap. The CDR3 sequence is 16 residues long.

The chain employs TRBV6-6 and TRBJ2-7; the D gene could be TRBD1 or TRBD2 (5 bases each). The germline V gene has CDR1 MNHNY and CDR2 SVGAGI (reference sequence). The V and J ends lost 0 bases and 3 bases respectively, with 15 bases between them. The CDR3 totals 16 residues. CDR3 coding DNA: TGTGCCAGCAGTTACTCGACTGAGGGGCGGCTCTACGAGCAGTACTTC. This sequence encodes CASSYSTEGRLYEQYF.

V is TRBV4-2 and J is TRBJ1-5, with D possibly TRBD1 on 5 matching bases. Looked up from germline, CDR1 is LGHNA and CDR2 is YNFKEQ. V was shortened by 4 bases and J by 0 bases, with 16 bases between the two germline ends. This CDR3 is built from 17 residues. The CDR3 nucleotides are TGTGCCAGCAGCCCTAACGTGCTTGGGGGTAGCAATCAGCCCCAGCATTTT. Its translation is CASSPNVLGGSNQPQHF.